This TCR beta chain was sequenced during a study of blood T cell repertoires in COVID-19. Looking at the study overall: Specimens from acute and convalescent COVID-19 originated in the United States, Italy and Spain. The analysed material was cDNA or gDNA that came from T cells, B-cell-depleted T cells, or PBMCs.

The table lists this clone with a few counts. The CDR3 loop spans 15 amino acids. V gave up 1 base and J gave up 2 bases, with 12 bases separating them. Germline V CDR1 and CDR2: LGHNA, YNFKEQ. Method: immunoSEQ multiplex PCR; TCRdb's copy keeps in-frame clones and lacks some. The sample carries over 200,000 clones, 88% recorded once. This rearrangement joins TRBV4-2 to TRBJ2-7, with D possibly matching TRBD2 (7 bases). The receptor was derived from a woman aged 55-75 years with acute or convalescent COVID-19. Sequenced input: peripheral blood. This CDR3 reads CASSQGTGGPYEQYF. The CDR3, as DNA: TGTGCCAGCAGCCAAGGGACGGGGGGCCCCTACGAGCAGTACTTC.